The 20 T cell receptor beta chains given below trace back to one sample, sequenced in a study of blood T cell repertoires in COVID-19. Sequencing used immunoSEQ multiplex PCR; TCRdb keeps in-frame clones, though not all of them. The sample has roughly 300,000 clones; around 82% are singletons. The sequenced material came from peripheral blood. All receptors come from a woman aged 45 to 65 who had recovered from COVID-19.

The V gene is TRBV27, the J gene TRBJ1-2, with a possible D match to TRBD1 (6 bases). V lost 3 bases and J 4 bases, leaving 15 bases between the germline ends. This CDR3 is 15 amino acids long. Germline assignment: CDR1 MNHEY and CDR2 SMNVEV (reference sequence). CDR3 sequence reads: CASSLSGDIGYGYTF. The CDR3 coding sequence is TGTGCCAGCAGTTTGTCCGGGGACATCGGCTATGGCTACACCTTC.

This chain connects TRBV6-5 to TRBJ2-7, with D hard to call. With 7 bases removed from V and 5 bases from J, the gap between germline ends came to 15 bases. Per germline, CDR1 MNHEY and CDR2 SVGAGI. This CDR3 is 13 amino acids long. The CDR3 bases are TGTGCCAGCACCGCCCATAGAGGAGACGAGCAGTACTTC. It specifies CASTAHRGDEQYF.

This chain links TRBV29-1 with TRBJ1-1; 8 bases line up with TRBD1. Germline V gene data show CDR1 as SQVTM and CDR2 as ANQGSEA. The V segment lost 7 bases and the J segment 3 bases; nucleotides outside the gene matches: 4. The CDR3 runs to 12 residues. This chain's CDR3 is CSGNRGYTEAFF. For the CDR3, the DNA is TGCAGCGGAAACAGGGGGTACACTGAAGCTTTCTTT.

In DNA form, the CDR3 reads TGTGCCAGCAGACAGGGTCCGGACACCGGGGAGCTGTTTTTT. Translating gives CASRQGPDTGELFF. The rearrangement links TRBV21-1 to TRBJ2-2; the table's D call, TRBD1, was not checked against the DNA. TRBV21-1 is listed as a pseudogene. This CDR3 is built from 14 residues.

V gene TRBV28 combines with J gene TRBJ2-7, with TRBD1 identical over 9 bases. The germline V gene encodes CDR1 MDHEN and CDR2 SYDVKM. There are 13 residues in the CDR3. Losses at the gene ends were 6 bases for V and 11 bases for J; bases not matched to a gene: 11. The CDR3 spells CASRLTGGEGEYF. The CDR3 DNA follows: TGTGCCAGCAGGTTAACAGGGGGCGAGGGGGAGTACTTC.

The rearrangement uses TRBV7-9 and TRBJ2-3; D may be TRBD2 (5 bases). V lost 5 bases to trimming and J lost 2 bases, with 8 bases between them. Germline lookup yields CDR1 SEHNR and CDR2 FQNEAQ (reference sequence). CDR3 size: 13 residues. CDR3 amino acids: CASSPRDTDTQYF. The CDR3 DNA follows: TGTGCCAGCAGCCCCCGGGACACAGATACGCAGTATTTT.

The CDR3 region is CASSRDWDEQYF. The CDR3, as DNA: TGTGCCAGCAGCCGGGATTGGGACGAGCAGTACTTC. The rearrangement uses TRBV9 and TRBJ2-7, with D maybe TRBD2 (5 bases). Trimming shortened V by 4 bases and J by 5 bases, and 10 bases separated the two germline ends. Germline V CDR1 and CDR2: SGDLS, YYNGEE. This CDR3 is 12 amino acids long.

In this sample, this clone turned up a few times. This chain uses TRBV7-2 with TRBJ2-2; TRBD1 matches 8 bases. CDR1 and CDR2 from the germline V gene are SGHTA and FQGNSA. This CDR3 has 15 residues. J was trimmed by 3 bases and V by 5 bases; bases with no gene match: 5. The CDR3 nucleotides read TGTGCCAGCAGCCTAGAGACAGGGGACACCGGGGAGCTGTTTTTT. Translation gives CASSLETGDTGELFF.

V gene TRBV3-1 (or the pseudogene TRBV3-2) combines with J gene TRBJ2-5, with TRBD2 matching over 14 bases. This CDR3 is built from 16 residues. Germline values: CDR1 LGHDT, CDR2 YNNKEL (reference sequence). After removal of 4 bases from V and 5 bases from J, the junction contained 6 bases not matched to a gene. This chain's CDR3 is CASSPGLAGGSETQYF. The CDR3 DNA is TGTGCCAGCAGCCCAGGACTAGCGGGGGGTTCGGAGACCCAGTACTTC.

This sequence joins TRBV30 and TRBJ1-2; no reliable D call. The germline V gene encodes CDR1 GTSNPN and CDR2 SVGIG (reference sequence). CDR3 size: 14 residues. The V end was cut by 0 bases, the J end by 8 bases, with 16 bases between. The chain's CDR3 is CAWSVENLFGGYTF. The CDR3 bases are TGTGCCTGGAGTGTAGAAAACCTCTTCGGGGGCTACACCTTC.

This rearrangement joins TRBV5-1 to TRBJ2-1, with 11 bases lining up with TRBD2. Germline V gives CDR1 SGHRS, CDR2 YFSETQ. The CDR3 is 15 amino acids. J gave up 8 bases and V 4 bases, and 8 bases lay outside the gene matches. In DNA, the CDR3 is TGCGCCAGCAGCCCCGCGCTAGCGGGAGGCGATGAGCAGTTCTTC. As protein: CASSPALAGGDEQFF.

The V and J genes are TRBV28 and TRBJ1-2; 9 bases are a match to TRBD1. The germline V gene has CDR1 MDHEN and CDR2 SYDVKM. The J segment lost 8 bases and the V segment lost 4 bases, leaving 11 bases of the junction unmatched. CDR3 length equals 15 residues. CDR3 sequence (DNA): TGTGCCAGCAGTTCCCCTCCGGGACAGGGTAGCGGCTACACCTTC. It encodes CASSSPPGQGSGYTF.

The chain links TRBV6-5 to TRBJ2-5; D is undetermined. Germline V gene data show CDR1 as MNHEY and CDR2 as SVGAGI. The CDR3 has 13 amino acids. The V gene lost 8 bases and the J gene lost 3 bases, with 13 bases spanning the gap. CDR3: CASSPNSKETQYF. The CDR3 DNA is TGTGCCAGCTCCCCGAATAGCAAAGAGACCCAGTACTTC.

CDR3 residues: CASSASINRSSYEQYF. The CDR3 nucleotides read TGTGCCAGCAGCGCCAGCATTAACCGGAGCTCCTACGAGCAGTACTTC. The chain employs TRBV13 and TRBJ2-7; D ambiguous. V lost 5 bases and J 0 bases, leaving 17 bases between the germline ends. CDR3 length: 16 amino acids. Per the germline V gene, CDR1 is PRHDT and CDR2 is FYEKMQ (reference sequence).

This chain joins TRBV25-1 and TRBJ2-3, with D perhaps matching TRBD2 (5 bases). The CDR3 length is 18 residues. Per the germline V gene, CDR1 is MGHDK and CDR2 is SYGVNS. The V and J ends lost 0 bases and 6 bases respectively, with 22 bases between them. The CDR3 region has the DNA TGTGCCAGCAGTGAATATAGCGAGCTCCGGCCCTTCCGTGATACGCAGTATTTT. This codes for CASSEYSELRPFRDTQYF.

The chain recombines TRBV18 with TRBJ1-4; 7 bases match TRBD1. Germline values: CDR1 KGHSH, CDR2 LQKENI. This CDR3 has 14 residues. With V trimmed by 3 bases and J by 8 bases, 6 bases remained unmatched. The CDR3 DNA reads TGTGCCAGCTCACCCGCCGGGACAGAAGAAAAACTGTTTTTT. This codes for CASSPAGTEEKLFF.

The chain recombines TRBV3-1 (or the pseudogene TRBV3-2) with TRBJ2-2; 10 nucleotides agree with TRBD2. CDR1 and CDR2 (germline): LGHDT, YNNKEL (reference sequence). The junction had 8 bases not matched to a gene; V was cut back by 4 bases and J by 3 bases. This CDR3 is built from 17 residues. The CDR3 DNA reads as TGTGCCAGCAGCCCCCGGCGGACTAGCGGATACACCGGGGAGCTGTTTTTT. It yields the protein CASSPRRTSGYTGELFF.

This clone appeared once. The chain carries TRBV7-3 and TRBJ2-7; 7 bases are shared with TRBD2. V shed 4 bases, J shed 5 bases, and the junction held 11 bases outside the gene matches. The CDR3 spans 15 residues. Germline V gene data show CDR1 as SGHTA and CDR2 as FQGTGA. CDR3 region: CASSSGRTPGNEQYF. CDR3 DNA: TGTGCCAGCAGCTCCGGGAGGACCCCGGGAAACGAGCAGTACTTC.

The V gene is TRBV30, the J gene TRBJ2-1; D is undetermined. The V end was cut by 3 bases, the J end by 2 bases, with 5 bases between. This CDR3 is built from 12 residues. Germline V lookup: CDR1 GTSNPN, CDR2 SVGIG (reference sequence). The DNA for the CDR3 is TGTGCCTGGAGCGCAGCCTACAATGAGCAGTTCTTC. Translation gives CAWSAAYNEQFF.

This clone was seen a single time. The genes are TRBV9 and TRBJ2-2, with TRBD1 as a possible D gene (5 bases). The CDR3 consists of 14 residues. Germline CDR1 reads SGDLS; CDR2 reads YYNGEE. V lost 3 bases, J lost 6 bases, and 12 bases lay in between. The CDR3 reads CASSGLSGSGELFF. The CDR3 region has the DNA TGTGCCAGCAGCGGCCTATCAGGGTCCGGGGAGCTGTTTTTT. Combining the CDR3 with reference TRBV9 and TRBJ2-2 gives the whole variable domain DSGVTQTPKHLITATGQRVTLRCSPRSGDLSVYWYQQSLDQGLQFLIQYYNGEERAKGNILERFSAQQFPDLHSELNLSSLELGDSALYFCASSGLSGSGELFFGEGSRLTVL.